The present T cell receptor beta chain was sequenced within a study of blood T cell repertoires in COVID-19. At the level of the study: The study drew acute and convalescent COVID-19 samples from the United States, Italy and Spain. Sample material is recorded as cDNA or gDNA derived from T cells, B-cell-depleted T cells, or PBMCs.

In the original processing: Amplification of reference gene primers was used by the study to estimate nucleated cell counts. The method was immunoSEQ multiplex PCR; TCRdb's version includes in-frame clones alone and lacks a portion of them. V and J calls and clone size are as listed in that table; D and trimming were resolved from the DNA. The sample has 120,000 to 150,000 clones, roughly 80% seen once. CDR3 length: 13 amino acids. V was pared by 3 bases and J by 7 bases, with 10 bases between. The TCR sequence derives from a human donor in a cohort sampled during active COVID-19. V and J are TRBV12-3 or TRBV12-4 and TRBJ1-5, with D tentatively TRBD1 (5 bases). The sequencing sample was made of peripheral blood. The CDR3 DNA is TGTGCCAGCAGTTTCGCTACAGGCCAGCCCCAGCATTTT. Translation: CASSFATGQPQHF.